This T cell receptor (beta chain) was sequenced during a study of T cell repertoires in cytomegalovirus infection (dated by TCRdb to between 2018 and 2020). Looking at the study overall: Donor HLA type was relevant to the analysis, as public TCR beta signatures indicated carriage of CMV infection together with the matching HLA type.

To note about this clonotype: Which antigen it targets is not known. Base quality data are lacking; no much larger clone is found one base away.

The sequencing machine was an Illumina HiSeq 1500. TCRdb itself trimmed the public reads at Q25 with fastp, ran MiXCR and retained productive beta chains. CDR3 protein duplicates are merged, each entry listing the most common genes and DNA. The table for this sample lists 350,000 to 450,000 distinct CDR3 sequences; roughly 20% of them were counted only once. Jointly, the top ten make up approximately 10% of the sample. V is cut by 5 bases and J by 5 bases, and the space between the germline ends is 10 bases. The CDR3 sequence holds 12 residues, the cysteine and phenylalanine included. Of all the DNA, just the CDR3 is kept, 36 bases in frame from base 1. Overall results and qualifications from the work: In both this cohort and an independent cohort of 350 to 400 donors, the cumulative frequency of public TCR beta family members distinguished carriers of CMV infection plus the relevant HLA type. The ex vivo response was dominated by HLA-C-restricted CMV-specific TCR beta clonotypes, and the single most frequent clonotype in two of eight donors was supplied by these HLA-C-restricted clonotypes.

The clonotype originates from a human donor in good health (CMV status not recorded). Some clones in this sample may be carry-over from other donors' samples. The sequenced material came from PBMCs. The chain is encoded by TRBV12-3 or TRBV12-4 joined to TRBJ2-7, with an unclear D gene assignment. CDR3 protein: CASSAVGNEQYF. Read as DNA, the sequence is TGTGCCAGCAGTGCTGTGGGGAACGAGCAGTACTTC.